These T cell receptor beta chains were read from a single sample in a study of CD8 T cells in Susac syndrome. TCRdb fed the immunoSEQ multiplex PCR reads into MiXCR, producing one record per CDR3 protein. The top ten hold around 0.15% of the sample, which has about 210,000 distinct CDR3 sequences, approximately 94% seen once. The sequenced sample consisted of CD4+ T cells from PBMCs. Receptor source: a human donor with Susac syndrome. CDR3s include the opening cysteine and the closing phenylalanine or tryptophan. The D gene is left open where the match is weak. The size entry is marked missing in some rows and otherwise reads once, few, many or a size class.

J gene | clone size | D gene | V gene | CDR3 DNA | CDR3 protein
TRBJ2-3 | once | - | TRBV29-1 | TGCAGCGTTGTGGGCCAGCCGAGCACAGATACGCAGTATTTT | CSVVGQPSTDTQYF
TRBJ1-1 | - | - | TRBV11-3 | TGTGCCAGCAGCTTAGAATGGACAGTCGCGAACACTGAAGCTTTCTTT | CASSLEWTVANTEAFF
TRBJ2-3 | once | - | TRBV20-1 | TGCAGTGCTAGAGATGGGGGAAATACAGATACGCAGTATTTT | CSARDGGNTDTQYF
TRBJ1-1 | - | - | TRBV12-3/TRBV12-4 | TGTGCCAGCAGTTTTATGGTGAACACTGAAGCTTTCTTT | CASSFMVNTEAFF
TRBJ2-7 | - | - | TRBV20-1 | TGCAGTGCCAAATCCCGGACAGCCCCGAGGGAGCAGTACTTC | CSAKSRTAPREQYF
TRBJ1-5 | - | TRBD1 | TRBV20-1 | TGCAGTGCCCCGCGGGACAGGGGCGCGCCGGAAGGACAGCCCCAGCATTTT | CSAPRDRGAPEGQPQHF
TRBJ2-7 | - | - | TRBV9 | TGTGCCAGCAGCCTCGAGGACACGAGCTCCTACGAGCAGTACTTC | CASSLEDTSSYEQYF
TRBJ1-2 | - | - | TRBV12-3/TRBV12-4 | TGTGCCAGCAGTTCAAGCAGGGGTATCGGTGGTGGCTACACCTTC | CASSSSRGIGGGYTF
TRBJ2-7 | - | - | TRBV29-1 | TGCAGCGTTTACCTCTCTCCGGCCGACGAGCAGTACTTC | CSVYLSPADEQYF
TRBJ1-2 | - | - | TRBV7-2 | TGTGCCAGCAGCCCATCAACAGGCCTGTATGGCTACACCTTC | CASSPSTGLYGYTF
TRBJ1-5 | - | TRBD1 | TRBV12-3/TRBV12-4 | TGTGCCAGCAGTCCCTCCGGACAGGGCTGGCAGCCCCAGCATTTT | CASSPSGQGWQPQHF
TRBJ1-4 | - | - | TRBV20-1 | TGCAGTGCTAGGTTAGGGTTTGGGGGTGAAAAACTGTTTTTT | CSARLGFGGEKLFF
TRBJ1-5 | - | - | TRBV30 | TGTGCCTGGAGTGATGGCCGCAATCAGCCCCAGCATTTT | CAWSDGRNQPQHF
TRBJ1-1 | - | - | TRBV7-3 | TGTGCCAGCAGGCTTACAGGAGTGAACACTGAAGCTTTCTTT | CASRLTGVNTEAFF
TRBJ2-3 | few | TRBD2 | TRBV11-2 | TGTGCCAGCAGCTTATCTAGCGGGGGAGATACGCAGTATTTT | CASSLSSGGDTQYF
TRBJ1-1 | - | - | TRBV19 | TGTGCCAGTAGTCTGACACAGGGTATCGAAGCTTTCTTT | CASSLTQGIEAFF
TRBJ2-7 | - | TRBD1 | TRBV18 | TGTGCCAGCTCACCACAAGGGACAGGCGTTTCCTACGAGCAGTACTTC | CASSPQGTGVSYEQYF
TRBJ1-1 | - | - | TRBV7-9 | TGTGCCAGCAGCGCTACAGGAATGAACACTGAAGCTTTCTTT | CASSATGMNTEAFF
TRBJ1-5 | - | - | TRBV2 | TGTGCCAGCAGTGTCATGTATAGCAATCAGCCCCAGCATTTT | CASSVMYSNQPQHF
TRBJ2-2 | - | - | TRBV20-1 | TGCAGTGCTAGAGGTTCGGGCTACGGGGTGTCCGGGGAGCTGTTTTTT | CSARGSGYGVSGELFF
TRBJ1-5 | once | - | TRBV27 | TGTGCCAGCACCTCACGTGGGGGAGGGAATCAGCCCCAGCATTTT | CASTSRGGGNQPQHF
TRBJ1-6 | - | TRBD1 | TRBV30 | TGTGCCTGGTACCCGGCAGGGGGCTTCTATAATTCACCCCTCCACTTT | CAWYPAGGFYNSPLHF
TRBJ1-4 | - | - | TRBV3-1 | TGTGCCAGCAGCCGCCCGACCGGGGGCGCGAGTGAAAAACTGTTTTTT | CASSRPTGGASEKLFF
TRBJ2-1 | - | TRBD2 | TRBV7-6 | TGTGCCAGCAGCTTGGGCGGGGGTCTCAATGAGCAGTTCTTC | CASSLGGGLNEQFF
TRBJ2-3 | once | - | TRBV3-1 | TGTGCCAGCAGCCCAGCACCTGCCACAGATACGCAGTATTTT | CASSPAPATDTQYF
TRBJ1-2 | - | - | TRBV11-2 | TGTGCCAGCAGCGGCCACTCATTCCATGGCTACACCTTC | CASSGHSFHGYTF
TRBJ1-1 | - | TRBD1 | TRBV6-2/TRBV6-3 | TGTGCCAGCAATGGCCCTGACAGGGGGCCGGCTTTCTTT | CASNGPDRGPAFF
TRBJ2-7 | - | - | TRBV5-1 | TGCGCCAGCAGCCCCAGTTCCCTGGGCTCCTACGAGCAGTACTTC | CASSPSSLGSYEQYF
TRBJ1-1 | - | - | TRBV11-1 | TGTGCCAGCAGCTATATCAAAGGGCCGAACACTGAAGCTTTCTTT | CASSYIKGPNTEAFF
TRBJ1-5 | - | - | TRBV9 | TGTGCCAGCAGCGTAGATGGGGGATTTGACCAGCCCCAGCATTTT | CASSVDGGFDQPQHF
TRBJ1-3 | - | - | TRBV6-2/TRBV6-3 | TGTGCCAGCGCGAACTCTGGAAACACCATATATTTT | CASANSGNTIYF